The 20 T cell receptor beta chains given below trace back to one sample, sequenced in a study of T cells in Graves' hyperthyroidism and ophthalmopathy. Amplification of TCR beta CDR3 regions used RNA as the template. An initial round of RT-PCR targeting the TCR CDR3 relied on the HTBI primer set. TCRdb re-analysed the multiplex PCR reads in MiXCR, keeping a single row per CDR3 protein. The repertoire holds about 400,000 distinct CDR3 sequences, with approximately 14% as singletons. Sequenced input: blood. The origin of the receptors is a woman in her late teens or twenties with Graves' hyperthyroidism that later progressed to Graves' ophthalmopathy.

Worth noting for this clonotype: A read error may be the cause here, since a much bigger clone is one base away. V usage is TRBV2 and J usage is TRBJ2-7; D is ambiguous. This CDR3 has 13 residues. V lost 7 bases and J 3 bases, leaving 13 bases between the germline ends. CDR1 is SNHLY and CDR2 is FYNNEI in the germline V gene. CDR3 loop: CASTSSFFYEQYF. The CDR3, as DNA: TGTGCCAGCACAAGCAGTTTCTTCTACGAGCAGTACTTC.

The CDR3 nucleotides are TGCAGTGCCGGACAGGGGAAGATCCAAGAGACCCAGTACTTC. Encoded protein: CSAGQGKIQETQYF. V and J are TRBV20-1 and TRBJ2-5, with TRBD1 matching 9 bases. CDR1 and CDR2 (germline): DFQATT, SNEGSKA (reference sequence). This CDR3 has 14 amino acids. The J segment lost 1 base and the V segment lost 6 bases, leaving 6 bases of the junction unmatched.

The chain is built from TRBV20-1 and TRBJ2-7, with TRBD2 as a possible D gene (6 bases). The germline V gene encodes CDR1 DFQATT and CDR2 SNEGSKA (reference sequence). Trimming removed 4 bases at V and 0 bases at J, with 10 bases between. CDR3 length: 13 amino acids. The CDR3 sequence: CSAMAGSSYEQYF. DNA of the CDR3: TGCAGTGCTATGGCCGGGAGCTCCTACGAGCAGTACTTC.

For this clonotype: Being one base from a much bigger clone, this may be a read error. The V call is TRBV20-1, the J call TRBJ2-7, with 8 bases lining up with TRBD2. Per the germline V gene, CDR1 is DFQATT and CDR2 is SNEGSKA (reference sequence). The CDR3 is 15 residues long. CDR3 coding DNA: TGCAGTGCTAGAAAACCGGGACTAGGAAATCTCGAGCCGTACTTC. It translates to CSARKPGLGNLEPYF.

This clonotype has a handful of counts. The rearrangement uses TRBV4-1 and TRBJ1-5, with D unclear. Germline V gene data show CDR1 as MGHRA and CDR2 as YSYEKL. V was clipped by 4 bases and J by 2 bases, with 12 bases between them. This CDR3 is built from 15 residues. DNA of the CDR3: TGCGCCAGCAGCCCTCGCTTGTGGGGCAATCAGCCCCAGCATTTT. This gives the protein CASSPRLWGNQPQHF.

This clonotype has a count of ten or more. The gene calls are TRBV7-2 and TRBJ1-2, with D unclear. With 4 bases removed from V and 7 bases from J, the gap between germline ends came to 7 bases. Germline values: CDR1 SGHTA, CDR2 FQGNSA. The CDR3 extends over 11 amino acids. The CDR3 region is CASSSGGGYTF. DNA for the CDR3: TGTGCCAGCAGCTCCGGTGGTGGCTACACCTTC.

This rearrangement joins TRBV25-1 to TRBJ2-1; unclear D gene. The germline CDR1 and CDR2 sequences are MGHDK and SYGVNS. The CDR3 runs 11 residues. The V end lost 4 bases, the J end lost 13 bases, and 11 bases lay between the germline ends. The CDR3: CASSAMASQFF. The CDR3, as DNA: TGTGCCAGCAGTGCAATGGCGTCACAGTTCTTC. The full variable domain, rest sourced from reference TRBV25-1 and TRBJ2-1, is EADIYQTPRYLVIGTGKKITLECSQTMGHDKMYWYQQDPGMELHLIHYSYGVNSTEKGDLSSESTVSRIRTEHFPLTLESARPSHTSQYLCASSAMASQFFGPGTRLTVL.

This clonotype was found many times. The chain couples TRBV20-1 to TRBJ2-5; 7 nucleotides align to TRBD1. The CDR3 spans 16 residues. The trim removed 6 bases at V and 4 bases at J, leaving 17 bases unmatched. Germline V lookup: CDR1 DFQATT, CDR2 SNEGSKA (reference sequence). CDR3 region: CSATRQQGYNGETQYF. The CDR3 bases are TGCAGTGCAACGCGCCAACAGGGGTATAACGGAGAGACCCAGTACTTC.

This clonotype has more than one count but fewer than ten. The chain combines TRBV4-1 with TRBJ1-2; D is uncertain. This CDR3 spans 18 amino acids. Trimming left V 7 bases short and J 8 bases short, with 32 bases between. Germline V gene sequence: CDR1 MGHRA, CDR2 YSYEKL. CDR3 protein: CASIRFPTPFIHTEGYTF. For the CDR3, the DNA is TGCGCCAGCATACGTTTCCCGACGCCCTTTATACATACTGAGGGCTACACCTTC.

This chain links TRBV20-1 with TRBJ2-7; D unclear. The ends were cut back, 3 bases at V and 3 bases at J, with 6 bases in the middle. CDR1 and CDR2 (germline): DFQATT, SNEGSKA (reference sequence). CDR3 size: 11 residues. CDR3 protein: CSASWDYEQYF. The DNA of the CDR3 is TGCAGTGCTAGTTGGGACTACGAGCAGTACTTC.

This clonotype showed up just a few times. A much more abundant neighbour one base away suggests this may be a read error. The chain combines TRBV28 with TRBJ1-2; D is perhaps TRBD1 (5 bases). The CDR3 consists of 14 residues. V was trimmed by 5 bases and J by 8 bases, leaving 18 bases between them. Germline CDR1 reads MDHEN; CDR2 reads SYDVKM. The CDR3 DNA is TGTGCCAGCAGTACCGAGACAGAGCCGGGAGGCTACACCTTC. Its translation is CASSTETEPGGYTF.

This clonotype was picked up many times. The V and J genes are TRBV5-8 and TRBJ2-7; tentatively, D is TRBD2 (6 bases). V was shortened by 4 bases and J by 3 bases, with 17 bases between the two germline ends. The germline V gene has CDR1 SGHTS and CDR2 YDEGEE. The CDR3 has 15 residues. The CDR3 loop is CASSATRGRLYEQYF. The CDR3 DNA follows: TGTGCCAGCAGCGCCACGCGGGGCAGACTCTACGAGCAGTACTTC.

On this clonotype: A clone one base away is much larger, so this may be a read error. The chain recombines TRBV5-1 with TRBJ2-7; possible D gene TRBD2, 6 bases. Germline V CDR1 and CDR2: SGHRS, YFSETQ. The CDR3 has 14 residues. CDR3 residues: CASSGAGRYYGQYF. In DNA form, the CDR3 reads TGTGCCAGCAGTGGTGCCGGGAGATACTACGGGCAGTACTTC.

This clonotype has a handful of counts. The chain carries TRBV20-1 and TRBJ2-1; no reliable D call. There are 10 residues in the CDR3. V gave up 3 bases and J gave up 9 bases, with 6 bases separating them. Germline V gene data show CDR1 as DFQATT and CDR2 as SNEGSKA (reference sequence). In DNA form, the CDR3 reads TGCAGTGCTAGTAAGGGTGAGCAGTTCTTC. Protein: CSASKGEQFF.

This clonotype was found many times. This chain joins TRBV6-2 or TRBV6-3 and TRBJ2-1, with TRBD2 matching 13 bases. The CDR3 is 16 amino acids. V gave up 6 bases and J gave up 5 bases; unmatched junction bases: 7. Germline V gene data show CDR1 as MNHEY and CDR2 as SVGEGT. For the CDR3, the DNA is TGTGCCAGCAGACCTCGACTAGCGGGAGGTAACAATGAGCAGTTCTTC. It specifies CASRPRLAGGNNEQFF.

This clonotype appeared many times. The CDR3 here is CSAREGLADNNEQFF. In nucleotides, the CDR3 is TGCAGTGCTAGAGAGGGACTAGCGGATAACAATGAGCAGTTCTTC. This chain uses TRBV20-1 with TRBJ2-1; 11 nucleotides line up with TRBD2. Germline V gives CDR1 DFQATT, CDR2 SNEGSKA (reference sequence). This CDR3 has 15 amino acids. J was trimmed by 5 bases and V by 0 bases; bases with no gene match: 3.

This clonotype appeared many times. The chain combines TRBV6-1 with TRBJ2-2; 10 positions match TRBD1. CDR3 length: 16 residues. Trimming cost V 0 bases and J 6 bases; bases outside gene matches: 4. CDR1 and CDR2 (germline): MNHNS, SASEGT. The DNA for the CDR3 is TGTGCCAGCAGTGAAGCGACCGGGACAGGGGCCGGGGAGCTGTTTTTT. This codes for CASSEATGTGAGELFF.

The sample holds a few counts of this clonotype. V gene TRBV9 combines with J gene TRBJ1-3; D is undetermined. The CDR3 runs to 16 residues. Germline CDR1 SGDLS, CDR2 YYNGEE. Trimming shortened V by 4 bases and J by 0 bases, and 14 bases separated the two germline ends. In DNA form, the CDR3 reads TGTGCCAGCAGCAAGAACGACGCATTCTCTGGAAACACCATATATTTT. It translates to CASSKNDAFSGNTIYF.

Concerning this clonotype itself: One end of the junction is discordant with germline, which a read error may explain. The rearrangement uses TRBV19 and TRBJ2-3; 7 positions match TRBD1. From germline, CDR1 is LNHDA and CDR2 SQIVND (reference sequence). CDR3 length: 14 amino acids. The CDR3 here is CASSPNDRQGLQFF. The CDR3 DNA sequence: TGTGCCAGTAGCCCGAACGATCGACAGGGCCTGCAGTTTTTT.

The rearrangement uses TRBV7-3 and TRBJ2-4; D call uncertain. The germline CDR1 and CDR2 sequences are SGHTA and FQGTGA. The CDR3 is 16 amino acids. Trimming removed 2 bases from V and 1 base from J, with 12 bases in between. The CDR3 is CASSLFLPGAKNIQYF. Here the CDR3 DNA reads TGTGCCAGCAGCTTATTCCTCCCTGGCGCCAAAAACATTCAGTACTTC.